The 15 T cell receptor beta chains presented below share a single source sample, sequenced in a study of blood T cell repertoires in COVID-19. Sequencing was performed with immunoSEQ multiplex PCR; in TCRdb, only in-frame clones are kept and a portion is missing. Of under 300,000 clones listed, around 80% are singletons. Sequencing input: peripheral blood. The receptors derive from a human donor in a cohort sampled during active COVID-19.

This clone has a handful of counts. This chain links TRBV28 with TRBJ2-3; 8 bases line up with TRBD1. The CDR3 has 14 residues. V shed 4 bases and J 2 bases; nucleotides not matched to a gene: 2. Germline CDR1 is MDHEN and CDR2 is SYDVKM. The CDR3 bases are TGTGCCAGCAGTTCACAGGGGGTCACAGATACGCAGTATTTT. Its translation: CASSSQGVTDTQYF.

The CDR3 DNA reads as TGTGCCAGCAGTCCGTCCCGGATAGCGGATACCGGGGAGCTGTTTTTT. This gives the protein CASSPSRIADTGELFF. The chain links TRBV27 to TRBJ2-2; possibly TRBD2 for D (6 bases). The CDR3 consists of 16 residues. Germline V gene lookup returns CDR1 MNHEY and CDR2 SMNVEV (reference sequence). V was cut by 5 bases and J by 5 bases, with 18 bases left in between.

The V call is TRBV7-9, the J call TRBJ2-1, with 9 positions matching TRBD1. This CDR3 has 16 residues. Trimming removed 6 bases from V and 6 bases from J; junction bases left unmatched: 12. CDR1 SEHNR and CDR2 FQNEAQ come from the germline V gene (reference sequence). CDR3 coding DNA: TGTGCCAGCAGTCGAGCCCTCGGGACAGGGCGCAATGAGCAGTTCTTC. Amino acids: CASSRALGTGRNEQFF.

V usage is TRBV18 and J usage is TRBJ1-2, with 9 bases aligning to TRBD1. The V gene's germline CDR1 is KGHSH and CDR2 LQKENI. The ends lost 2 bases at V and 2 bases at J; junction bases unmatched: 12. The CDR3 consists of 18 residues. The CDR3 coding sequence is TGTGCCAGCTCACCAAATCTCGGGACAGGGACAGGGAACTATGGCTACACCTTC. This encodes CASSPNLGTGTGNYGYTF.

This clone appeared a few times. This chain connects TRBV24-1 to TRBJ1-6; 8 nucleotides agree with TRBD1. This CDR3 is built from 15 residues. CDR1 KGHDR and CDR2 SFDVKD come from the germline V gene. The J segment lost 3 bases and the V segment lost 4 bases, leaving 1 base of the junction unmatched. CDR3: CATSEGTGYNSPLHF. The DNA of the CDR3 is TGTGCCACCAGTGAAGGGACAGGCTATAATTCACCCCTCCACTTT.

The V gene is TRBV19, the J gene TRBJ1-6; 8 bases align to TRBD1. With 8 bases clipped from V and 7 bases from J, the junction kept 4 bases outside the gene matches. The germline CDR1 and CDR2 sequences are LNHDA and SQIVND (reference sequence). The CDR3 sequence is 13 residues long. The CDR3 DNA reads TGTGCCAGTTGCCAGGGGGCGAATTCACCCCTCCACTTT. Translating gives CASCQGANSPLHF. The full variable domain, completed using reference TRBV19 and TRBJ1-6, is DGGITQSPKYLFRKEGQNVTLSCEQNLNHDAMYWYRQDPGQGLRLIYYSQIVNDFQKGDIAEGYSVSREKKESFPLTVTSAQKNPTAFYLCASCQGANSPLHFGNGTRLTVT.

The DNA of the CDR3 is TGTGCCAGCAGCTTACTTCTCACAGATACGCAGTATTTT. Its protein is CASSLLLTDTQYF. This chain uses TRBV7-3 with TRBJ2-3; D not certain. The V gene lost 2 bases and the J gene lost 2 bases, with 5 bases spanning the gap. This CDR3 contains 13 residues. The germline V gene has CDR1 SGHTA and CDR2 FQGTGA.

This clone occurred a few times. The chain uses TRBV10-3 and TRBJ1-2; 7 bases line up with TRBD1. V trimming: 6 bases; J trimming: 4 bases; junction bases outside the gene matches: 14. This CDR3 comprises 16 residues. Germline-derived CDR1 and CDR2 are ENHRY and SYGVKD. CDR3 in amino acids: CAISALGQTSGYGYTF. DNA of the CDR3: TGTGCCATCAGCGCCCTGGGACAGACCTCTGGCTATGGCTACACCTTC.

The chain links TRBV24-1 to TRBJ2-5; maybe TRBD1 (6 bases). V was shortened by 5 bases and J by 4 bases, with 10 bases between the two germline ends. The V gene's germline CDR1 is KGHDR and CDR2 SFDVKD. The CDR3 is 13 residues long. The CDR3 protein is CATSGGPRETQYF. The CDR3 DNA reads as TGTGCCACCAGTGGGGGGCCGAGAGAGACCCAGTACTTC.

The chain combines TRBV28 with TRBJ1-5; TRBD1 is a possible D gene (5 bases). The CDR3 extends over 15 amino acids. The V and J ends lost 4 bases and 4 bases respectively, with 14 bases between them. Germline assignment: CDR1 MDHEN and CDR2 SYDVKM. DNA of the CDR3: TGTGCCAGCAGTTGGGGGGACCCCGTTAATCAGCCCCAGCATTTT. As protein: CASSWGDPVNQPQHF. Using reference TRBV28 and TRBJ1-5 for the parts outside the CDR3, the full variable domain is DVKVTQSSRYLVKRTGEKVFLECVQDMDHENMFWYRQDPGLGLRLIYFSYDVKMKEKGDIPEGYSVSREKKERFSLILESASTNQTSMYLCASSWGDPVNQPQHFGDGTRLSIL.

V usage is TRBV7-2 and J usage is TRBJ2-2; TRBD1 aligns across 7 bases. CDR3 length equals 15 residues. V was clipped by 4 bases and J by 4 bases; unmatched bases: 6. From germline, CDR1 is SGHTA and CDR2 FQGNSA. The CDR3 here is CASSSTGAGTGELFF. CDR3 bases: TGTGCCAGCAGCTCAACAGGGGCTGGCACCGGGGAGCTGTTTTTT.

V and J are TRBV23-1 and TRBJ1-1; TRBD1 agrees at 8 bases. TRBV23-1 is labeled an ORF, and its function is uncertain. With 3 bases clipped from V and 1 base from J, the junction kept 1 base outside the gene matches. The CDR3 consists of 14 residues. In DNA form, the CDR3 reads TGCGCCAGCAGTCACGGGACAGGGAACACTGAAGCTTTCTTT. This codes for CASSHGTGNTEAFF.

This sequence joins TRBV30 and TRBJ2-6, with D uncertain. The V and J ends lost 3 bases and 0 bases respectively, with 9 bases between them. Germline values: CDR1 GTSNPN, CDR2 SVGIG (reference sequence). This CDR3 spans 15 amino acids. The CDR3 sequence: CAWSRIDSGANVLTF. As DNA, the CDR3 is TGTGCCTGGAGCCGCATAGACTCTGGGGCCAACGTCCTGACTTTC. The variable domain in full, completed from reference TRBV30 and TRBJ2-6, reads SQTIHQWPATLVQPVGSPLSLECTVEGTSNPNLYWYRQAAGRGLQLLFYSVGIGQISSEVPQNLSASRPQDRQFILSSKKLLLSDSGFYLCAWSRIDSGANVLTFGAGSRLTVL.

The CDR3 protein is CASRGGTTTDTQYF. In DNA, the CDR3 is TGTGCCAGCAGGGGAGGGACCACAACAGATACGCAGTATTTT. J is TRBJ2-3 and V is TRBV27, with 7 bases matching TRBD2. With V trimmed by 6 bases and J by 3 bases, 6 bases remained unmatched. Germline V gene data show CDR1 as MNHEY and CDR2 as SMNVEV (reference sequence). This CDR3 is 14 amino acids long.

This chain joins TRBV5-1 and TRBJ2-3, with D possibly TRBD1 on 6 matching bases. The germline V gene encodes CDR1 SGHRS and CDR2 YFSETQ. There are 16 residues in the CDR3. Trimming shortened V by 0 bases and J by 4 bases, and 15 bases separated the two germline ends. CDR3 DNA: TGCGCCAGCAGCTTGGTCACAGGGTCCCTAGCAGATACGCAGTATTTT. Translation gives CASSLVTGSLADTQYF.